The entry below gives a single T cell receptor beta chain sequence along with its context. The target antigen is unknown. Assay used: immunoSEQ multiplex PCR; TCRdb lists only in-frame clones, some missing. Of 150,000 to 200,000 clones listed, about 88% were seen once; the top ten hold 25% to 30%. Looked up from germline, CDR1 is SGHTS and CDR2 is YDEGEE. With 0 bases removed from V and 8 bases from J, the gap between germline ends came to 15 bases. This CDR3 region has 15 residues. These data come from a study of T cell responses to AZD1222 COVID-19 vaccine. Study outcomes and limitations: Spike-specific TCR depth and breadth grew after two AZD1222 doses. There were repertoire samples only from the period after the peak T cell response. Donor demographics were predominantly white British with a female majority; clonal diversity may be underestimated.

The TCR sequence derives from an adult who received the AZD1222 COVID-19 vaccine. The specimen was peripheral blood, collected 28 days after the second AZD1222 dose. The J gene is TRBJ2-1, the V gene TRBV5-8, with D tentatively TRBD2 (6 bases). This CDR3 reads CASSLAGAGGHEQFF. The CDR3 nucleotides read TGTGCCAGCAGCTTGGCCGGGGCAGGAGGGCATGAGCAGTTCTTC.